A single sample gave rise to the 25 T cell receptor beta chains below, sequenced in a study of T-cell memory formation after mild COVID-19. TCRdb recomputed calls from the 5' RACE reads with MiXCR, one row per CDR3 protein. There are just over 400,000 distinct CDR3 sequences in the sample; 23% occur only once, and 10% to 15% lies in the top ten. The sample comprised PBMCs or a T cell subset sorted from them (not recorded which). Receptors were obtained from an adult woman who had mild COVID-19 (a few samples of this study predate the infection). Cell type and time point are not known.

V gene TRBV5-1 combines with J gene TRBJ1-3; D gene unclear. The germline gives CDR1 SGHRS, CDR2 YFSETQ. The CDR3 is made up of 14 amino acids. Trimming shortened V by 4 bases and J by 3 bases, and 11 bases separated the two germline ends. The CDR3 DNA follows: TGCGCCAGCAGCCGCGGGCAAGATGGAAACACCATATATTTT. This codes for CASSRGQDGNTIYF.

V is TRBV9 and J is TRBJ2-7, with D perhaps assigned TRBD1 or TRBD2 (5 bases each). The V gene lost 2 bases and the J gene lost 0 bases, with 15 bases spanning the gap. The CDR3 runs 16 residues. Per germline, CDR1 SGDLS and CDR2 YYNGEE. The CDR3: CASSVRRDVASYEQYF. In nucleotides, the CDR3 is TGTGCCAGCAGCGTTCGTCGGGACGTAGCCTCCTACGAGCAGTACTTC.

The CDR3 here is CASSIGSGQAQHF. The CDR3 DNA is TGTGCCAGTAGTATCGGGTCGGGTCAAGCCCAGCATTTT. The chain combines TRBV19 with TRBJ1-5, with D unresolved. The CDR3 runs to 13 residues. Germline V gives CDR1 LNHDA, CDR2 SQIVND (reference sequence). The V gene lost 3 bases and the J gene lost 11 bases, with 14 bases spanning the gap.

This clonotype was counted only a few times. The rearrangement joins TRBV4-3 to TRBJ2-2; tentatively, D is TRBD1 or TRBD2 (5 bases each). V was trimmed by 6 bases and J by 4 bases, leaving 12 bases between them. Germline CDR1 and CDR2: LGHNA and YSLEER. The CDR3 runs to 14 residues. CDR3 bases: TGCGCCAGCAGTACGGGGCGTTTCACCGGGGAGCTGTTTTTT. Protein product: CASSTGRFTGELFF.

The chain employs TRBV11-2 and TRBJ1-6; a possible D gene is TRBD1 (5 bases). The CDR3 loop spans 20 amino acids. V was pared by 1 base and J by 0 bases, with 19 bases between. Looked up from germline, CDR1 is SGHAT and CDR2 is FQNNGV. DNA for the CDR3: TGTGCCAGCAGCTTAGCGGGAAGGGGCCGAGGAAGCTCCTATAATTCACCCCTCCACTTT. Encoded protein: CASSLAGRGRGSSYNSPLHF.

The CDR3 loop is CASSRDREGEQYF. The CDR3 bases are TGTGCCAGCAGCCGGGACAGGGAAGGCGAGCAGTACTTC. The chain links TRBV3-1 to TRBJ2-7; TRBD1 matches 9 bases. The germline V gene has CDR1 LGHDT and CDR2 YNNKEL (reference sequence). V lost 4 bases and J lost 6; bases outside the gene matches: 4. The CDR3 runs to 13 residues.

The V and J genes are TRBV12-3 or TRBV12-4 and TRBJ2-5; no clear D gene. With 3 bases removed from V and 4 bases from J, the gap between germline ends came to 15 bases. The CDR3 runs 15 residues. The CDR3 DNA reads TGTGCCAGCAGTTTGTTACCCCCCAGCCTAGAGACCCAGTACTTC. Translating it yields CASSLLPPSLETQYF.

The chain links TRBV5-6 to TRBJ2-3, with D tentatively TRBD2 (5 bases). V lost 4 bases and J lost 3, with 18 bases in between. This CDR3 has 16 amino acids. CDR1 and CDR2 from the germline V gene are SGHDT and YYEEEE. CDR3: CASSEGFSVPTDTQYF. CDR3 nucleotide sequence: TGTGCCAGCAGCGAGGGTTTTTCGGTCCCAACAGATACGCAGTATTTT.

For the CDR3, the DNA is TGTGCCACCGGGACGGAGCTTGGCTACACCTTC. It translates to CATGTELGYTF. The chain uses TRBV24-1 and TRBJ1-2; perhaps TRBD1 as D (5 bases). This CDR3 has 11 residues. Germline-derived CDR1 and CDR2 are KGHDR and SFDVKD. Trimming left V 9 bases short and J 7 bases short, with 11 bases between.

The chain joins TRBV6-5 to TRBJ2-7, with 7 bases fitting TRBD1. V trimming: 8 bases; J trimming: 0 bases; junction bases outside the gene matches: 7. Germline V lookup: CDR1 MNHEY, CDR2 SVGAGI. The CDR3 covers 14 residues. This chain's CDR3 is CASPTGQRSYEQYF. For the CDR3, the DNA is TGTGCCAGCCCCACGGGACAGCGCTCCTACGAGCAGTACTTC.

This clonotype was counted ten times or more. This chain uses TRBV4-3 with TRBJ2-7; 8 positions agree with TRBD1. From germline, CDR1 is LGHNA and CDR2 YSLEER. The CDR3 extends over 13 amino acids. V was clipped by 2 bases and J by 5 bases; unmatched bases: 2. CDR3 residues: CASSQRTGNEQYF. The CDR3 nucleotides are TGCGCCAGCAGCCAACGGACAGGGAACGAGCAGTACTTC.

This sequence joins TRBV15 and TRBJ2-7; D is perhaps TRBD2 (6 bases). Per the germline V gene, CDR1 is LNHNV and CDR2 is YYDKDF (reference sequence). The CDR3 contains 13 residues. Trimming shortened V by 8 bases and J by 2 bases, and 13 bases separated the two germline ends. This CDR3 reads CATHTGGTYEQYF. In DNA, the CDR3 is TGTGCCACCCATACCGGGGGAACCTACGAGCAGTACTTC.

V is TRBV12-5 and J is TRBJ2-5, with D uncertain. Trimming cost V 7 bases and J 0 bases, with 12 bases left between them. Germline V gene sequence: CDR1 LGHNT, CDR2 FRNRAP. The CDR3 consists of 14 residues. Written as DNA, the CDR3 is TGTGCTAGTGCCCCACAGAGAAACCAAGAGACCCAGTACTTC. Translated: CASAPQRNQETQYF.

The J gene is TRBJ2-7, the V gene TRBV27; perhaps D is TRBD1 or TRBD2 (6 bases each). Between the trimmed V and J ends, which lost 5 bases and 5 bases, there was a span of 13 bases. The CDR3 totals 13 residues. Germline CDR1 MNHEY, CDR2 SMNVEV (reference sequence). The CDR3 reads CASSEQGGHEQYF. The CDR3 DNA reads as TGTGCCAGCAGTGAACAGGGAGGCCACGAGCAGTACTTC.

The rearrangement uses TRBV12-3 or TRBV12-4 and TRBJ2-1; a possible D gene is TRBD1 (6 bases). V was trimmed by 8 bases and J by 7 bases, leaving 15 bases between them. The CDR3 length is 13 residues. CDR3 DNA sequence: TGTGCCAGCTCACGAGGGGGTAAGAATGAGCAGTTCTTC. Translating gives CASSRGGKNEQFF.

The sample holds many counts of this clonotype. The chain employs TRBV14 and TRBJ2-1; 11 positions agree with TRBD2. The CDR3 has 15 residues. CDR1 and CDR2 from the germline V gene are SGHDN and FVKESK. After removal of 3 bases from V and 5 bases from J, the junction contained 3 bases not matched to a gene. For the CDR3, the DNA is TGTGCCAGCAGCCAGACTAGCGGGAACCACAATGAGCAGTTCTTC. Protein: CASSQTSGNHNEQFF.

This clonotype turned up a few times. V usage is TRBV12-3 or TRBV12-4 and J usage is TRBJ1-1; possible D gene TRBD1, 5 bases. Trimming left V 3 bases short and J 2 bases short, with 13 bases between. CDR3 length equals 15 residues. CDR3 DNA sequence: TGTGCCAGCAGTTTTGCAGGGAAGTTTAACACTGAAGCTTTCTTT. As protein: CASSFAGKFNTEAFF.

V is TRBV9 and J is TRBJ1-3; D call uncertain. Germline CDR1 SGDLS, CDR2 YYNGEE. Trimming removed 2 bases from V and 0 bases from J, with 6 bases in between. This CDR3 region has 14 residues. The CDR3 sequence: CASSVTSSGNTIYF. CDR3 sequence (DNA): TGTGCCAGCAGCGTGACCAGCTCTGGAAACACCATATATTTT.

This clonotype was recorded at least ten times. This chain links TRBV7-3 with TRBJ2-6; D is unclear. The V end lost 5 bases, the J end lost 0 bases, and 2 bases lay between the germline ends. There are 13 residues in the CDR3. The germline gives CDR1 SGHTA, CDR2 FQGTGA. The CDR3 here is CASSGSGANVLTF. CDR3 coding DNA: TGTGCCAGCAGCGGCTCTGGGGCCAACGTCCTGACTTTC.

The V and J genes are TRBV6-1 and TRBJ2-7, with D possibly matching TRBD1 (7 bases). The V end was cut by 10 bases, the J end by 4 bases, with 17 bases between. The length of the CDR3 is 13 residues. Germline V gene sequence: CDR1 MNHNS, CDR2 SASEGT. This chain's CDR3 is CAIRSRGAYEQYF. The CDR3 DNA reads TGTGCCATCCGGAGCAGGGGGGCATACGAGCAGTACTTC.

This clonotype was counted at least ten times. This chain connects TRBV20-1 to TRBJ2-5, with 12 nucleotides matching TRBD2. This CDR3 is 16 amino acids long. Germline V gene lookup returns CDR1 DFQATT and CDR2 SNEGSKA (reference sequence). After removal of 6 bases from V and 0 bases from J, the junction contained 8 bases not matched to a gene. In DNA, the CDR3 is TGCAGTGCGAGGCCCCTAGCGGGGGGGGACCAAGAGACCCAGTACTTC. It is translated as CSARPLAGGDQETQYF.

The chain uses TRBV4-3 and TRBJ1-4; 10 bases line up with TRBD1. V lost 0 bases, J lost 10 bases, and 5 bases stayed unmatched. The germline V gene encodes CDR1 LGHNA and CDR2 YSLEER. This CDR3 is 15 amino acids long. The chain's CDR3 is CASSQDQWDRGKLFF. The DNA for the CDR3 is TGCGCCAGCAGCCAAGACCAATGGGACAGGGGAAAACTGTTTTTT.

This chain uses TRBV6-2 or TRBV6-3 with TRBJ2-3; 9 positions agree with TRBD2. V dropped 5 bases and J dropped 4; count of bases not matched to a gene: 10. Germline V gene sequence: CDR1 MNHEY, CDR2 SVGEGT. CDR3 length: 16 amino acids. DNA for the CDR3: TGTGCCAGCAGTCACCCGGGACTAGCCGTGTCAGATACGCAGTATTTT. As protein: CASSHPGLAVSDTQYF.

The J gene is TRBJ1-1, the V gene TRBV12-3 or TRBV12-4, with D possibly matching TRBD1 (5 bases). This CDR3 has 14 amino acids. V was clipped by 5 bases and J by 8 bases, with 18 bases between them. CDR3 DNA sequence: TGTGCCAGCAGTCCGGAGTGGGGGGGGATAGAAGCTTTCTTT. Residues: CASSPEWGGIEAFF.

This clonotype has ten or more counts. The rearrangement links TRBV18 to TRBJ1-5; D is undetermined. The CDR3 length is 13 residues. The germline V and J ends were trimmed by 4 bases and 6 bases, with 10 bases remaining between them. CDR1 is KGHSH and CDR2 is LQKENI in the germline V gene. In nucleotides, the CDR3 is TGTGCCAGCTCACAAGGTCAAAGTCAGCCCCAGCATTTT. It specifies CASSQGQSQPQHF. Together with reference TRBV18 and TRBJ1-5, the CDR3 gives the full variable domain: NAGVMQNPRHLVRRRGQEARLRCSPMKGHSHVYWYRQLPEEGLKFMVYLQKENIIDESGMPKERFSAEFPKEGPSILRIQQVVRGDSAAYFCASSQGQSQPQHFGDGTRLSIL.